Presented here are 3 T cell receptor beta chains from one specimen sequenced in a study of CD8 T cells in ankylosing spondylitis. TCRdb passed the 5' RACE reads through MiXCR, listing each CDR3 protein once. Here the sample spans a few hundred thousand distinct CDR3 sequences, about 11% being singletons. The sequencing sample was made of blood, either unsorted or a sorted T cell fraction (not recorded which). Every receptor here comes from a male donor with ankylosing spondylitis or in good health (not recorded which).

The genes are TRBV10-3 and TRBJ2-1; 10 positions match TRBD1. Trimming took 3 bases from V and 6 from J; bases not matched to a gene: 5. This CDR3 has 15 residues. The germline CDR1 and CDR2 sequences are ENHRY and SYGVKD. The CDR3 coding sequence is TGTGCCATCAGTGACGGGACAGGGGTGTTCAATGAGCAGTTCTTC. Encoded protein: CAISDGTGVFNEQFF.

There are many counts of this clonotype. The rearrangement joins TRBV5-4 to TRBJ2-2; 7 bases fit TRBD2. V lost 3 bases, J lost 7 bases, and 6 bases stayed unmatched. This CDR3 spans 14 amino acids. Germline V gives CDR1 SGHNT, CDR2 YYREEE (reference sequence). Written as DNA, the CDR3 is TGTGCCAGCAGCTGGAACGGGAGGATCGGGGAGCTGTTTTTT. It encodes CASSWNGRIGELFF.

Ten or more counts support this clonotype. The chain combines TRBV20-1 with TRBJ2-3; D not certain. Per the germline V gene, CDR1 is DFQATT and CDR2 is SNEGSKA (reference sequence). Trimming removed 4 bases from V and 5 bases from J, with 4 bases in between. This CDR3 spans 10 amino acids. CDR3 in amino acids: CSAIIDTQYF. DNA of the CDR3: TGCAGTGCTATAATAGATACGCAGTATTTT.